This T cell receptor beta chain was observed in a study of blood T cell repertoires in COVID-19. Study overall: Collection of acute and convalescent COVID-19 samples took place in the United States, Italy and Spain. T cells, B-cell-depleted T cells, or PBMCs supplied cDNA or gDNA.

This clone was counted once. The V gene's germline CDR1 is KGHSH and CDR2 LQKENI. This CDR3 is built from 15 residues. Trimming removed 3 bases at V and 2 bases at J, with 12 bases between. Authors' methods: Counts of nucleated cells, estimated from reference gene primer amplification, were obtained. The protocol was immunoSEQ multiplex PCR, while the TCRdb copy is restricted to in-frame clones and leaves out a portion. The V and J calls and clone size were taken over from that table, and D and trimming were inferred from the DNA. The sample comprises 250,000 to 350,000 clones, roughly 90% of which are singletons, and about 11% rests with the top ten. Seattle patients were enrolled while actively infected and followed longitudinally.

The source is a woman in her twenties or thirties with COVID-19, enrolled during active disease. The sample taken for sequencing was peripheral blood. The rearrangement joins TRBV18 to TRBJ2-3, with D hard to call. The CDR3 nucleotides are TGTGCCAGCTCACCCCAGGCTGGGCCCACAGATACGCAGTATTTT. It yields the protein CASSPQAGPTDTQYF. Supplemented by reference TRBV18 and TRBJ2-3, the full variable domain reads NAGVMQNPRHLVRRRGQEARLRCSPMKGHSHVYWYRQLPEEGLKFMVYLQKENIIDESGMPKERFSAEFPKEGPSILRIQQVVRGDSAAYFCASSPQAGPTDTQYFGPGTRLTVL.